This T cell receptor beta chain was obtained from a study of breast tumors, draining lymph nodes, adjacent tissues. Study-wide results and limits: Tumor and nontumor repertoires were significantly more similar in luminal-like than in basal-like breast cancer. Data fit most tumor T cells coming from lymph node, expanding in tumor. Tumor TCR diversity was below lymph nodes but above nontumor tissue. Tumor T cell lymph node origin was a supported hypothesis, not proven.

This clonotype was found a few times. Its cognate antigen is unknown. A much bigger clone sits one base away, suggesting this may be a read error. TCRdb redid the calling of the multiplex PCR reads with MiXCR, one entry per CDR3 protein. The sample has around 190,000 distinct CDR3 sequences, roughly a third seen once. The lymph nodes were axillary draining lymph nodes from breast cancer patients. This receptor was taken from a female donor with breast cancer. Some clones in this sample may be carry-over from other donors' samples. Sequenced input: axillary lymph node tissue.

Written as DNA, the CDR3 is TGTGCCAGCGGTGACGGTAGCGGGGGGATCGCAGGAGATACGCAGTATTTT. This gives the protein CASGDGSGGIAGDTQYF. This chain links TRBV2 with TRBJ2-3; 10 bases fit TRBD2. The CDR3 has 17 amino acids. Looked up from germline, CDR1 is SNHLY and CDR2 is FYNNEI.